A selection of T cell receptor beta chains follows, all from one sample in a study of beta chain features in type 1 diabetes. Profiling relied on immunoSEQ multiplex PCR, and the TCRdb table lists in-frame clones only, not all of them. The sample comprises over 300,000 clones, less than 10% of which are singletons, and roughly 0.44% rests with the top ten. Sequences were obtained from central memory CD4+ T cells from blood. These receptors came from a woman between 18 and 29 years old in good health. Each CDR3 is given with its conserved first and last residue. Fields, in order: CDR3 DNA, CDR3 protein, clone size, D gene, V gene, J gene. D genes are given only for firm matches. Some rows mark clone size as missing; the rest say once, few, many or name a class of expanded clone.

CDR3 DNA: TGTGCCAGCAGTGTGCTAGATGATGACGGTGAGCAGTTCTTC
CDR3 protein: CASSVLDDDGEQFF
clone size: few
D gene: .
V gene: TRBV2
J gene: TRBJ2-1

CDR3 DNA: TGCGCCAGCAGCCGTTCAGACCGGAATGAGCAGTTCTTC
CDR3 protein: CASSRSDRNEQFF
clone size: .
D gene: .
V gene: TRBV5-1
J gene: TRBJ2-1

CDR3 DNA: TGTGCCAGCAGACCGGGACTAGCGGGCTACGAGCAGTACTTC
CDR3 protein: CASRPGLAGYEQYF
clone size: many
D gene: TRBD2
V gene: TRBV2
J gene: TRBJ2-7

CDR3 DNA: TGTGCCAGCTCACCCCAAACTTGGACAGGGGGCGTGGACACTGAAGCTTTCTTT
CDR3 protein: CASSPQTWTGGVDTEAFF
clone size: few
D gene: TRBD1
V gene: TRBV18
J gene: TRBJ1-1

CDR3 DNA: TGTGCCAGCAGCTGGGCCGGGACTAGCGGCAACAATGAGCAGTTCTTC
CDR3 protein: CASSWAGTSGNNEQFF
clone size: .
D gene: TRBD2
V gene: TRBV5-4
J gene: TRBJ2-1

CDR3 DNA: TGTGCCAGCAGCTTAGACAGGAACACTGAAGCTTTCTTT
CDR3 protein: CASSLDRNTEAFF
clone size: many
D gene: .
V gene: TRBV7-2
J gene: TRBJ1-1

CDR3 DNA: TGTGCCACCAGCAGTAGGGGCGGGACAGGGGCCTACGAGCAGTACTTC
CDR3 protein: CATSSRGGTGAYEQYF
clone size: few
D gene: TRBD1
V gene: TRBV15
J gene: TRBJ2-7

CDR3 DNA: TGTGCCAGCAGCAAAAGGCACACTGAAGCTTTCTTT
CDR3 protein: CASSKRHTEAFF
clone size: few
D gene: .
V gene: TRBV28
J gene: TRBJ1-1

CDR3 DNA: TGTGCCAGCAGCCCGGACAGTGCCAAAAACATTCAGTACTTC
CDR3 protein: CASSPDSAKNIQYF
clone size: .
D gene: .
V gene: TRBV5-4
J gene: TRBJ2-4

CDR3 DNA: TGTGCCAGCAGCTTGGCCAGGGGGCGACGTTATGGCTACACCTTC
CDR3 protein: CASSLARGRRYGYTF
clone size: .
D gene: TRBD1
V gene: TRBV5-6
J gene: TRBJ1-2

CDR3 DNA: TGTGCCAGCAGTTTCTACAGGGGTCGTGGTGAAGCTTTCTTT
CDR3 protein: CASSFYRGRGEAFF
clone size: few
D gene: TRBD1
V gene: TRBV28
J gene: TRBJ1-1

CDR3 DNA: TGTGCCAGCAGCTTGGCGGGACAGGGGGAAGCCGGGGAGCTGTTTTTT
CDR3 protein: CASSLAGQGEAGELFF
clone size: few
D gene: TRBD1
V gene: TRBV6-4
J gene: TRBJ2-2

CDR3 DNA: TGTGCCAGCAGCGGTTCTGGCGGAACCTACAATGAGCAGTTCTTC
CDR3 protein: CASSGSGGTYNEQFF
clone size: .
D gene: .
V gene: TRBV9
J gene: TRBJ2-1

CDR3 DNA: TGTGCCAGCAGCCAAGAGGTGGGGGTGCCGTACTTC
CDR3 protein: CASSQEVGVPYF
clone size: .
D gene: .
V gene: TRBV7-9
J gene: TRBJ2-7

CDR3 DNA: TGTGCCAGCAGAAGACAGGGTAGTAGCAATCAGCCCCAGCATTTT
CDR3 protein: CASRRQGSSNQPQHF
clone size: few
D gene: TRBD1
V gene: TRBV6-5
J gene: TRBJ1-5

CDR3 DNA: TGTGCCAGCACCTACCGGCAAAGGGGAAATCAGCCCCAGCATTTT
CDR3 protein: CASTYRQRGNQPQHF
clone size: .
D gene: .
V gene: TRBV2
J gene: TRBJ1-5

CDR3 DNA: TGTGCCATCAGGACAGGGGGCGCGTTGGACACTGAAGCTTTCTTT
CDR3 protein: CAIRTGGALDTEAFF
clone size: .
D gene: TRBD1
V gene: TRBV10-3
J gene: TRBJ1-1

CDR3 DNA: TGTGCCAGCTCACCAAATCAACAAGGGGACGAGCAGTACTTC
CDR3 protein: CASSPNQQGDEQYF
clone size: few
D gene: .
V gene: TRBV18
J gene: TRBJ2-7

CDR3 DNA: TGTGCCACCGACCGGGACAGGCAAGTCAATGAGCAGTTCTTC
CDR3 protein: CATDRDRQVNEQFF
clone size: few
D gene: TRBD1
V gene: TRBV6-5
J gene: TRBJ2-1

CDR3 DNA: TGCGCCAGCAGCCAGAATCCCCCCTCCGGCGGGAGTCTAGAGACCCAGTACTTC
CDR3 protein: CASSQNPPSGGSLETQYF
clone size: few
D gene: TRBD2
V gene: TRBV5-4
J gene: TRBJ2-5

CDR3 DNA: TGTGCCAGCAGCTTAGGGGCAGGGGGAGAGACCCAGTACTTC
CDR3 protein: CASSLGAGGETQYF
clone size: few
D gene: TRBD1
V gene: TRBV7-2
J gene: TRBJ2-5